These 28 T cell receptor beta chains originate from one sample sequenced in a study of blood T cell repertoires in COVID-19. Some clones are missing from TCRdb's copy, which holds only in-frame ones; the method was immunoSEQ multiplex PCR. The table records some 150,000 clones, approximately 85% of them present only once. The source material was peripheral blood. Source of these receptors: a man between 50 and 59 years old with acute or convalescent COVID-19.

This clone was recorded once. The rearrangement links TRBV7-8 to TRBJ1-5; D perhaps matches TRBD1 (5 bases). The V gene's germline CDR1 is SGHVS and CDR2 FQNEAQ. The V and J ends lost 5 bases and 5 bases respectively, with 19 bases between them. There are 16 residues in the CDR3. This chain's CDR3 is CASSPWGVLRDQPQHF. The CDR3 nucleotides are TGTGCCAGCAGCCCGTGGGGGGTCCTGAGAGATCAGCCCCAGCATTTT.

This clone was seen just once. This sequence joins TRBV5-1 and TRBJ1-2; 8 bases are a match to TRBD1. Germline CDR1 reads SGHRS; CDR2 reads YFSETQ. V lost 0 bases and J lost 8; bases outside the gene matches: 6. This CDR3 is built from 14 residues. CDR3 bases: TGCGCCAGCAGCTTGGGACAGGGGTCGGACGGCTACACCTTC. It codes for CASSLGQGSDGYTF.

The rearrangement joins TRBV19 to TRBJ2-6, with TRBD2 identical over 7 bases. The CDR3 spans 17 residues. Trimming removed 3 bases from V and 0 bases from J; junction bases left unmatched: 5. From germline, CDR1 is LNHDA and CDR2 SQIVND (reference sequence). The CDR3 coding sequence is TGTGCCAGTAGTATGGCGGGGGACCGCTCTGGGGCCAACGTCCTGACTTTC. Translating it yields CASSMAGDRSGANVLTF.

This chain connects TRBV7-2 to TRBJ2-3, with 9 bases fitting TRBD1. CDR1 and CDR2 (germline): SGHTA, FQGNSA. This CDR3 contains 15 residues. Germline trimming cut 2 bases from V and 4 bases from J; bases unmatched to any gene: 4. The DNA for the CDR3 is TGTGCCAGCAGCTTAAGGGACAGGGTGGCAGATACGCAGTATTTT. As protein: CASSLRDRVADTQYF.

The chain has TRBV9 and TRBJ1-5; the match to TRBD1 covers 8 bases. This CDR3 contains 13 residues. Germline V gene data show CDR1 as SGDLS and CDR2 as YYNGEE. V was clipped by 4 bases and J by 11 bases; unmatched bases: 8. CDR3 nucleotide sequence: TGTGCCAGCAGCCCAGGGTGGGGACAGGCCCAGCATTTT. Amino acids: CASSPGWGQAQHF.

The chain has TRBV28 and TRBJ2-1; D call uncertain. V lost 7 bases and J lost 0, with 7 bases in between. The CDR3 runs 13 residues. Germline CDR1 and CDR2: MDHEN and SYDVKM. CDR3 DNA sequence: TGTGCCAGCATAAGGAGCTCCTACAATGAGCAGTTCTTC. Amino acid sequence: CASIRSSYNEQFF. Full variable domain (remainder filled in from reference TRBV28 and TRBJ2-1): DVKVTQSSRYLVKRTGEKVFLECVQDMDHENMFWYRQDPGLGLRLIYFSYDVKMKEKGDIPEGYSVSREKKERFSLILESASTNQTSMYLCASIRSSYNEQFFGPGTRLTVL.

The chain recombines TRBV19 with TRBJ1-1; TRBD1 is a possible D gene (5 bases). CDR3 size: 15 residues. Germline CDR1 is LNHDA and CDR2 is SQIVND (reference sequence). The V gene lost 5 bases and the J gene lost 5 bases, with 18 bases spanning the gap. CDR3: CASSGRIPRVTEAFF. Written as DNA, the CDR3 is TGTGCCAGTAGTGGCCGAATCCCCAGGGTGACTGAAGCTTTCTTT.

V usage is TRBV5-4 and J usage is TRBJ1-5, with a tentative D call TRBD1 (5 bases). V gave up 2 bases and J gave up 0 bases, with 15 bases separating them. Looked up from germline, CDR1 is SGHNT and CDR2 is YYREEE (reference sequence). The CDR3 spans 17 residues. The CDR3 DNA follows: TGTGCCAGCAGCTTTTTCTCGGGGGGAGGTAGCAATCAGCCCCAGCATTTT. Its translation is CASSFFSGGGSNQPQHF. The full variable domain, completed using reference TRBV5-4 and TRBJ1-5, is ETGVTQSPTHLIKTRGQQVTLRCSSQSGHNTVSWYQQALGQGPQFIFQYYREEENGRGNFPPRFSGLQFPNYSSELNVNALELDDSALYLCASSFFSGGGSNQPQHFGDGTRLSIL.

This chain connects TRBV6-5 to TRBJ2-5; 7 bases align to TRBD1. Germline V lookup: CDR1 MNHEY, CDR2 SVGAGI. Trimming cost V 6 bases and J 4 bases; bases outside gene matches: 8. The CDR3 runs 14 residues. CDR3 DNA sequence: TGTGCCAGCAGGACCGACAGGGCCGGAGAGACCCAGTACTTC. This codes for CASRTDRAGETQYF.

The chain employs TRBV5-1 and TRBJ2-2; the match to TRBD2 covers 7 bases. Germline V gene data show CDR1 as SGHRS and CDR2 as YFSETQ. This CDR3 is built from 16 residues. The ends lost 0 bases at V and 2 bases at J; junction bases unmatched: 4. The CDR3 DNA is TGCGCCAGCAGCTTGGTGTCTAGCGGCAACACCGGGGAGCTGTTTTTT. Its protein is CASSLVSSGNTGELFF.

A few counts support this clone. This chain uses TRBV11-3 with TRBJ2-7; TRBD2 might be the D (5 bases). This CDR3 is 15 amino acids long. Trimming left V 4 bases short and J 4 bases short, with 17 bases between. Germline CDR1 is SGHNT and CDR2 is YENEEA. The CDR3 loop is CASSSGKNYGYEQYF. The CDR3 bases are TGTGCCAGCAGCTCCGGGAAGAACTATGGGTACGAGCAGTACTTC.

V gene TRBV24-1 combines with J gene TRBJ2-1; D is ambiguous. This CDR3 has 16 residues. The germline gives CDR1 KGHDR, CDR2 SFDVKD. V lost 6 bases and J 6 bases, leaving 20 bases between the germline ends. CDR3 bases: TGTGCCACCAGTCGATTTAACGAGCACGGAGCCAATGAGCAGTTCTTC. It yields the protein CATSRFNEHGANEQFF.

V and J are TRBV2 and TRBJ2-5; 7 bases are shared with TRBD1. Germline V gene data show CDR1 as SNHLY and CDR2 as FYNNEI. V was clipped by 5 bases and J by 14 bases; unmatched bases: 11. The CDR3 runs to 12 residues. CDR3 sequence: CASSRTGVTRYF. In DNA, the CDR3 is TGTGCCAGCAGTCGAACAGGGGTTACCCGATACTTC. The full variable domain, its missing parts supplied by reference TRBV2 and TRBJ2-5, is EPEVTQTPSHQVTQMGQEVILRCVPISNHLYFYWYRQILGQKVEFLVSFYNNEISEKSEIFDDQFSVERPDGSNFTLKIRSTKLEDSAMYFCASSRTGVTRYFGPGTRLLVL.

This clone was seen only a few times. V usage is TRBV4-2 and J usage is TRBJ2-5; 8 nucleotides match TRBD2. This CDR3 spans 13 amino acids. Per the germline V gene, CDR1 is LGHNA and CDR2 is YNFKEQ. V was clipped by 1 base and J by 5 bases; unmatched bases: 0. For the CDR3, the DNA is TGTGCCAGCAGCCAAGCTAGCGGGGAGACCCAGTACTTC. The encoded protein is CASSQASGETQYF.

The genes are TRBV28 and TRBJ2-1; TRBD2 might be the D (6 bases). The CDR3 has 14 amino acids. V dropped 10 bases and J dropped 1 base, with 14 bases sitting between them. The germline V gene encodes CDR1 MDHEN and CDR2 SYDVKM. The DNA of the CDR3 is TGTGCCACCCTCGGGAGCGAGTCCTACAATGAGCAGTTCTTC. This gives the protein CATLGSESYNEQFF.

The chain links TRBV5-1 to TRBJ2-7; 15 nucleotides agree with TRBD2. Germline V gene data show CDR1 as SGHRS and CDR2 as YFSETQ. The CDR3 has 17 amino acids. The ends lost 4 bases at V and 3 bases at J; junction bases unmatched: 8. The CDR3 region has the DNA TGCGCCAGCAGCATCGGGACTAGCGGGAGGAAGATCTACGAGCAGTACTTC. Its translation: CASSIGTSGRKIYEQYF.

This rearrangement joins TRBV12-1 to TRBJ2-1; the D call of TRBD2 is as the table states it, not checked on the DNA. TRBV12-1 is given as a pseudogene. This CDR3 is 21 amino acids long. The CDR3 nucleotides read TGTGCCAGCAGCCTCTACTCCGGGACTAGCGTGGGGGGGAGCTCCTACAATGAGCAGTTCTTC. Translating gives CASSLYSGTSVGGSSYNEQFF.

The chain is built from TRBV6-5 and TRBJ2-1; 8 nucleotides line up with TRBD2. This CDR3 spans 14 amino acids. Trimming at V came to 7 bases and at J to 4 bases, leaving 6 bases not matched to a gene. Germline CDR1 and CDR2: MNHEY and SVGAGI. The chain's CDR3 is CASKYTSGYNEQFF. In DNA, the CDR3 is TGTGCCAGCAAATACACTAGCGGATACAATGAGCAGTTCTTC.

The genes are TRBV7-9 and TRBJ2-2; D remains unclear. Germline V gene data show CDR1 as SEHNR and CDR2 as FQNEAQ (reference sequence). The germline V and J ends were trimmed by 2 bases and 9 bases, with 19 bases remaining between them. The CDR3 covers 16 residues. The CDR3 coding sequence is TGTGCCAGCAGCTTACCAACGTTGGGCCCCCGGCGGGAGCTGTTTTTT. Its protein product is CASSLPTLGPRRELFF.

The chain couples TRBV9 to TRBJ2-3; 12 bases are a match to TRBD1. The CDR3 sequence is 16 residues long. The germline V gene encodes CDR1 SGDLS and CDR2 YYNGEE. After removal of 7 bases from V and 4 bases from J, the junction contained 10 bases not matched to a gene. The CDR3 DNA reads TGTGCCAGCTCCTTTACCGGGACAGGGGGCCCAGATACGCAGTATTTT. Translating it yields CASSFTGTGGPDTQYF.

This sequence joins TRBV7-3 and TRBJ2-1, with 9 positions matching TRBD1. CDR3 length equals 15 residues. CDR1 is SGHTA and CDR2 is FQGTGA in the germline V gene. Trimming cost V 3 bases and J 8 bases; bases outside gene matches: 8. The CDR3, as DNA: TGTGCCAGCAGCTTCTACGACAGGGGGTGTCATGAGCAGTTCTTC. It is translated as CASSFYDRGCHEQFF.

V gene TRBV4-2 combines with J gene TRBJ2-7, with a tentative D call TRBD2 (6 bases). This CDR3 contains 14 residues. Germline V CDR1 and CDR2: LGHNA, YNFKEQ. V gave up 4 bases and J gave up 2 bases, with 12 bases separating them. The CDR3 reads CASSRTGDPYEQYF. The CDR3 bases are TGTGCCAGCAGCCGGACGGGAGACCCCTACGAGCAGTACTTC.

The chain carries TRBV27 and TRBJ1-1; TRBD1 matches at 9 bases. With 5 bases clipped from V and 6 bases from J, the junction kept 7 bases outside the gene matches. Germline V CDR1 and CDR2: MNHEY, SMNVEV (reference sequence). The CDR3 consists of 14 residues. Written as DNA, the CDR3 is TGTGCCAGCAGTATGTGGACAGGGGCCTCTGAAGCTTTCTTT. Its translation is CASSMWTGASEAFF.

This chain uses TRBV18 with TRBJ2-3; D may be TRBD2 (6 bases). The CDR3 is made up of 17 amino acids. The germline gives CDR1 KGHSH, CDR2 LQKENI. The germline V and J ends were trimmed by 3 bases and 0 bases, with 16 bases remaining between them. Here the CDR3 reads CASSPLSRRASTDTQYF. DNA of the CDR3: TGTGCCAGCTCACCCCTCAGTAGGAGGGCTAGCACAGATACGCAGTATTTT.

This rearrangement joins TRBV5-1 to TRBJ1-3, with TRBD1 as a possible D gene (6 bases). The CDR3 consists of 15 residues. Germline V CDR1 and CDR2: SGHRS, YFSETQ. V was shortened by 1 base and J by 5 bases, with 13 bases between the two germline ends. This chain's CDR3 is CASSLLGQNRNTIYF. In DNA form, the CDR3 reads TGCGCCAGCAGCTTGCTGGGACAAAATAGAAACACCATATATTTT.

V and J are TRBV11-1 and TRBJ1-5; possibly TRBD1 for D (6 bases). The CDR3 loop spans 14 amino acids. Germline loops: CDR1 SGHAT, CDR2 FQDESV (reference sequence). V was trimmed by 5 bases and J by 3 bases, leaving 11 bases between them. The CDR3: CASSLTGSNQPQHF. As DNA, the CDR3 is TGTGCCAGCAGCCTGACAGGATCCAATCAGCCCCAGCATTTT.

J is TRBJ2-7 and V is TRBV5-4; perhaps TRBD1 as D (5 bases). Trimming stripped 7 bases from V and 2 bases from J, with 10 bases between. Per the germline V gene, CDR1 is SGHNT and CDR2 is YYREEE (reference sequence). The CDR3 is made up of 12 amino acids. As DNA, the CDR3 is TGTGCCAGCGGACACGATACCTACGAGCAGTACTTC. It translates to CASGHDTYEQYF.

The V call is TRBV6-6, the J call TRBJ2-7, with D tentatively TRBD1 (5 bases). The germline V gene encodes CDR1 MNHNY and CDR2 SVGAGI (reference sequence). V lost 7 bases, J lost 3 bases, and 13 bases lay in between. The CDR3 length is 13 residues. The CDR3 protein is CASKLGQIYEQYF. Written as DNA, the CDR3 is TGTGCCAGCAAGCTTGGACAAATCTACGAGCAGTACTTC.